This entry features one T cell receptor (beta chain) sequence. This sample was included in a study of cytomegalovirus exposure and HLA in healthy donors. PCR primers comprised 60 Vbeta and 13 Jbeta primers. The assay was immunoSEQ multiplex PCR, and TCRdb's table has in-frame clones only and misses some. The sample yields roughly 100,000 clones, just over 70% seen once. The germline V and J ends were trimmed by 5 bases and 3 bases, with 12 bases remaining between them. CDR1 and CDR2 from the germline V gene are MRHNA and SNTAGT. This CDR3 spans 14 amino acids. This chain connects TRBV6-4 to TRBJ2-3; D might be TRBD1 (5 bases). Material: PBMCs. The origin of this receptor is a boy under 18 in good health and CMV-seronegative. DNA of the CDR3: TGTGCCAGCAGTCCAGGGATGGAGACAGATACGCAGTATTTT. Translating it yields CASSPGMETDTQYF.